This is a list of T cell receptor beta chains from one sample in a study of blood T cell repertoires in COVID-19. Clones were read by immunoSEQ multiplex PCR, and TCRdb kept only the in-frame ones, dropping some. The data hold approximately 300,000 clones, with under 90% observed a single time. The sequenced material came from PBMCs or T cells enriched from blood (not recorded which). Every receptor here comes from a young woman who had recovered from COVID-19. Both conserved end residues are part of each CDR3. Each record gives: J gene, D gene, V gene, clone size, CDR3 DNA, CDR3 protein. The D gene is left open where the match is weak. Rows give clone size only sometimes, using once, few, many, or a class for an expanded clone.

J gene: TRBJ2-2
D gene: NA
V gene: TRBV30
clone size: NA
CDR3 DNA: TGTGCCTGGAGTGTACAAACCGGGGAGCTGTTTTTT
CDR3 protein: CAWSVQTGELFF

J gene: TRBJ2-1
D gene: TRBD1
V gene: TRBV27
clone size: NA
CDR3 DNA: TGTGCCAGCAGTTTAACAGGGGGAAGAACGTACAATGAGCAGTTCTTC
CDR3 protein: CASSLTGGRTYNEQFF

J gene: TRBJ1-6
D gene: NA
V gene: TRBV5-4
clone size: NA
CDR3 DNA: TGTGCCAGCAGCTTTGAGGCAGGGTGGAATTCACCCCTCCACTTT
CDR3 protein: CASSFEAGWNSPLHF

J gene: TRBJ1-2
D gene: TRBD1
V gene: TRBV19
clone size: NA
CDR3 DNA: TGTGCCAGTAGCCGGACAGGGGGAGGCTACACCTTC
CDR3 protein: CASSRTGGGYTF

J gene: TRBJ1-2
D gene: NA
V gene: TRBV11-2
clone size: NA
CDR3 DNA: TGTGCCAGCAGCGCTCTACAGGGAAGGTATGGTGGCTACACCTTC
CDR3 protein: CASSALQGRYGGYTF

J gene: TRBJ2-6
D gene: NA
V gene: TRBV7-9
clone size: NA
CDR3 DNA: TGTGCCAGCAGCTTTACAGAGCCTGGGGCCAACGTCCTGACTTTC
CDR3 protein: CASSFTEPGANVLTF

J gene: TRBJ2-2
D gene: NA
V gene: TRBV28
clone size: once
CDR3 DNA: TGTGCCAGCAGTTTTCAGGGGAACACCGGGGAGCTGTTTTTT
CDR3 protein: CASSFQGNTGELFF

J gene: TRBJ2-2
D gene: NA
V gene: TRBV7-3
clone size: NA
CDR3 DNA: TGTGCCAGCAGCTTCACAGGGGAGGTAGTCGGGGAGCTGTTTTTT
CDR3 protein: CASSFTGEVVGELFF

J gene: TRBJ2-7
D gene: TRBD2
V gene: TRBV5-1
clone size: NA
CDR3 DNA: TGCGCCAGCAGCTTGACTAGCGGATCCTACGAGCAGTACTTC
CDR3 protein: CASSLTSGSYEQYF

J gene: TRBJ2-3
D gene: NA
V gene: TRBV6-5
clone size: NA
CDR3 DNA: TGTGCCAGCAGTTACTCGAGGGGGTCCACAGATACGCAGTATTTT
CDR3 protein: CASSYSRGSTDTQYF

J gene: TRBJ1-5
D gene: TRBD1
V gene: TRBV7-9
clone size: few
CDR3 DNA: TGTGCCAGCAGCCATTACGATCGACAGGGGGCTCAGCCCCAGCATTTT
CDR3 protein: CASSHYDRQGAQPQHF

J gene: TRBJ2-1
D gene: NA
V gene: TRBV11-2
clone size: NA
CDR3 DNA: TGTGCCAGCAGCGCCCTATCCCCCGAGCAGTTCTTC
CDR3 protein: CASSALSPEQFF

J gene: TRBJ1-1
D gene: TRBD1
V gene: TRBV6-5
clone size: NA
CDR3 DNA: TGTGCCAGCCTTGGGACAGTGAGGGCGGAAGCTTTCTTT
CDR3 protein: CASLGTVRAEAFF

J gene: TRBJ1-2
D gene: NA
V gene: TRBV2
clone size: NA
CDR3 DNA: TGTGCCAGCAGTGGAGGAGGATCGGGCTATGGCTACACCTTC
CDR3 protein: CASSGGGSGYGYTF

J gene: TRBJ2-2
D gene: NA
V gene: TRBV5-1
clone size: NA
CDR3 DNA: TGCGCCAGCAGCTTGACGGGGATCCCGAACACCGGGGAGCTGTTTTTT
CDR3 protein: CASSLTGIPNTGELFF

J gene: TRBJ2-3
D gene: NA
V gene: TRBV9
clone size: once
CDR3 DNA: TGTGCCAGCAGCGCGAACCTCGGGGTCACAGATACGCAGTATTTT
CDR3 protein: CASSANLGVTDTQYF

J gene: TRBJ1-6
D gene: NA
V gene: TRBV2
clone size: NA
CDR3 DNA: TGTGCCAGCATGGAGCAAACTCCAGTTTATAATTCACCCCTCCACTTT
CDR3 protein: CASMEQTPVYNSPLHF

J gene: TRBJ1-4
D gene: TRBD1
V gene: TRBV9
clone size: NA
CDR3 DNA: TGTGCCAGCTCCGGACAGGGTCAGAATGAAAAACTGTTTTTT
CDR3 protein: CASSGQGQNEKLFF

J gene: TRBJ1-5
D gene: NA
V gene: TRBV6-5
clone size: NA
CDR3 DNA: TGTGCCAGCAGTTACTGGACAGTCAATCAGCCCCAGCATTTT
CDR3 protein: CASSYWTVNQPQHF

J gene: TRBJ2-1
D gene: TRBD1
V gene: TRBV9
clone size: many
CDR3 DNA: TGTGCCAGCAGCCCTTTCCCGTACCCATCACAGGGGAAACTATACAATGAGCAGTTCTTC
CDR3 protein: CASSPFPYPSQGKLYNEQFF

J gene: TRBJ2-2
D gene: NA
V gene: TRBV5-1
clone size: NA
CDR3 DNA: TGCGCCAGCAGCTTGGCACAGGGCTATCACGGGGAGCTGTTTTTT
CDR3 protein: CASSLAQGYHGELFF

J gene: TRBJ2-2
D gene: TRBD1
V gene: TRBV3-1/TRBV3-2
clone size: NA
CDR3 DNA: TGTGCCAGCAGCCGACAGGGGACCGGGGAGCTGTTTTTT
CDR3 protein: CASSRQGTGELFF

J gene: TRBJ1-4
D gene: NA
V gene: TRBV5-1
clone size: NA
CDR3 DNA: TGCGCCAGCAGCTTGGATGCGTCTGAAAAACTGTTTTTT
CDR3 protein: CASSLDASEKLFF

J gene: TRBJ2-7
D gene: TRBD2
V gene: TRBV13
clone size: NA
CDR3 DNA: TGTGCCAGCAGCTACGGCGGGGGGAGCTCCTACGAGCAGTACTTC
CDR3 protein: CASSYGGGSSYEQYF

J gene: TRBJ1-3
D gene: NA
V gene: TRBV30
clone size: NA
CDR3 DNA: TGTGCCTGGAGTGCTACCGCTGACACCATATATTTT
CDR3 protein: CAWSATADTIYF

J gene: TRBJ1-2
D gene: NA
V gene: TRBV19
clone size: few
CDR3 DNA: TGTGCCAGTAGTATTAACCACGACGGGGTTTATGGCTACACCTTC
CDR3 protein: CASSINHDGVYGYTF

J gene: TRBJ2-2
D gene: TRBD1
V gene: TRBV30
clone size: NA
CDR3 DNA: TGTGCCTGGATAGGCGGGACAGGGGGCATTGACGGGGAGCTGTTTTTT
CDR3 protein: CAWIGGTGGIDGELFF

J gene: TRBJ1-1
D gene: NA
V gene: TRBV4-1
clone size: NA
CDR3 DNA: TGCGCCAGCAGCCTAACGGGGAACGGTCGTGGCACTGAAGCTTTCTTT
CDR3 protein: CASSLTGNGRGTEAFF

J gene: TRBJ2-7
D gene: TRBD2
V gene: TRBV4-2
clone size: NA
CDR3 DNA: TGTGCCAGCAGCCAAGAGGCGGGGGACTTCTACGAGCAGTACTTC
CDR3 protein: CASSQEAGDFYEQYF

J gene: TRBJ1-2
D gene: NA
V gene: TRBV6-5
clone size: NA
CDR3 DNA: TGTGCCGGAGGAGGGGCCTATGGCTACACCTTC
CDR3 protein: CAGGGAYGYTF

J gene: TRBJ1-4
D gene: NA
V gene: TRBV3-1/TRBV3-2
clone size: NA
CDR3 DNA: TGTGCCAGCAGTCCTATAGGGGCTGCAACTAATGAAAAACTGTTTTTT
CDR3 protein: CASSPIGAATNEKLFF

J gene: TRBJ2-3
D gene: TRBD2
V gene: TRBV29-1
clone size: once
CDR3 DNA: TGCAGCGGGTACGGGAGGATAACAGATACGCAGTATTTT
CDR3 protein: CSGYGRITDTQYF

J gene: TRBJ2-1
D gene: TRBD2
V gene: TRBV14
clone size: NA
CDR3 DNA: TGTGCCAGCAGCCGCCTTAGCGGGAGCTCGGTCAATGAGCAGTTCTTC
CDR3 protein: CASSRLSGSSVNEQFF

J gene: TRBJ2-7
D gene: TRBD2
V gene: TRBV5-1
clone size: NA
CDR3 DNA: TGCGCCAGCAGCTTGGGACTAGCGGGCTCCTACGAGCAGTACTTC
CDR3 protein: CASSLGLAGSYEQYF

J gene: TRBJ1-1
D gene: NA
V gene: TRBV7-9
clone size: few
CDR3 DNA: TGTGCCAGCAGCCTCGAGGGAATGAACACTGAAGCTTTCTTT
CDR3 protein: CASSLEGMNTEAFF

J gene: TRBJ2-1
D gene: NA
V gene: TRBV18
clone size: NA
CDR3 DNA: TGTGCCAGCTCACTCAATAGTTCCCCCTACAATGAGCAGTTCTTC
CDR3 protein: CASSLNSSPYNEQFF

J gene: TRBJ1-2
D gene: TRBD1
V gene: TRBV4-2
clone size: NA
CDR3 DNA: TGTGCCAGCAGCCAAGATACAGGGGAGATGTATGGCTACACCTTC
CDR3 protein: CASSQDTGEMYGYTF

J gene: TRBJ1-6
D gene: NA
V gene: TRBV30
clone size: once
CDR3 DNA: TGTGCCTGGGACGGGAGGACCAATTCACCCCTCCACTTT
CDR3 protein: CAWDGRTNSPLHF

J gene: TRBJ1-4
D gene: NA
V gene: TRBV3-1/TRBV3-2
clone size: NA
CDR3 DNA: TGTGCCAGCAGCCAACAGGAGGGAGAAAAACTGTTTTTT
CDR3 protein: CASSQQEGEKLFF

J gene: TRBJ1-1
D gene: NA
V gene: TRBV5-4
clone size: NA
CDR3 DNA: TGTGCCAGCAGCTTGAGAGGGAACACTGAAGCTTTCTTT
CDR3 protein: CASSLRGNTEAFF

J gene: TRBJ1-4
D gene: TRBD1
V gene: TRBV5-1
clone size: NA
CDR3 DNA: TGCGCCAGCAGCTTGGTACAGGGGGGTGAAAAACTGTTTTTT
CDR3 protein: CASSLVQGGEKLFF

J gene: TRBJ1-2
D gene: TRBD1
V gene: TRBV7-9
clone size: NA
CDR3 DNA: TGTGCCAGCAGCTTAGCCCCCAAACAGGGGGACTATGGCTACACCTTC
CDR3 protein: CASSLAPKQGDYGYTF

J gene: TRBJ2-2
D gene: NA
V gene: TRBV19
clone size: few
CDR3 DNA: TGTGCCAGTAGTATTGGGAGGACCGGGGAGCTGTTTTTT
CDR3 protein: CASSIGRTGELFF

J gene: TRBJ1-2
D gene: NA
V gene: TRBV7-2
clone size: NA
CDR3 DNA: TGTGCCAGCAGCTTTAAGGGAAGGGGGGGTGGCTACACCTTC
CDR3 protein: CASSFKGRGGGYTF

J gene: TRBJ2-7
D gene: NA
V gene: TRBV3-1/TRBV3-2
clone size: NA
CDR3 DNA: TGTGCCAGCAGCCAAGACAGCTACGAGCAGTACTTC
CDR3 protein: CASSQDSYEQYF

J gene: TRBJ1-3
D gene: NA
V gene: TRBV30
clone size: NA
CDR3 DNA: TGTGCCTGGAGCCCCGACACCGGAAACACCATATATTTT
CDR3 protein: CAWSPDTGNTIYF

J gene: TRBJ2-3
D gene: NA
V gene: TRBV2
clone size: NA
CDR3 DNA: TGTGCCAGCAGCCTCCTGGATCAGCGACGGAATACGCAGTATTTT
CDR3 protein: CASSLLDQRRNTQYF

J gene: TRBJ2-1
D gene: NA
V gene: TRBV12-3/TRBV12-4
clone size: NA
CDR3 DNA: TGTGCCAGCAGTGGGAGACTGCTCAATGAGCAGTTCTTC
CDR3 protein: CASSGRLLNEQFF

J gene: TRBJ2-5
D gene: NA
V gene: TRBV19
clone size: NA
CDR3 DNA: TGTGCCAGTAGTATTACAGGGTCGGAAGAGACCCAGTACTTC
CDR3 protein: CASSITGSEETQYF

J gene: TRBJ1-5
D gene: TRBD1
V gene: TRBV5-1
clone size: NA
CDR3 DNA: TGCGCCAGCGGATCACCCTCAGGGACAGGCGAAAATCAGCCCCAGCATTTT
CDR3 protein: CASGSPSGTGENQPQHF

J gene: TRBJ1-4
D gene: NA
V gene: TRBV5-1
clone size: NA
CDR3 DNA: TGCGCCAGCAGCCATATAACGGAGGGAGAAAAACTGTTTTTT
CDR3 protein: CASSHITEGEKLFF

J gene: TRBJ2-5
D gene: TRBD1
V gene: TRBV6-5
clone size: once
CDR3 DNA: TGTGCCAGCACTCGATTCAGGGGGACCCAAGAGACCCAGTACTTC
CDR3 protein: CASTRFRGTQETQYF

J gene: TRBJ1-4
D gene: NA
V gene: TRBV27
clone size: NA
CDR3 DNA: TGTGCCAGCAGACCGCGACAGGCCATGGGTAATGAAAAACTGTTTTTT
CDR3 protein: CASRPRQAMGNEKLFF

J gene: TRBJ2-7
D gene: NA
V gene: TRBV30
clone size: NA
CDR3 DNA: TGTGCCTGGAGTGTACAGTACTACGAGCAGTACTTC
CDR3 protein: CAWSVQYYEQYF

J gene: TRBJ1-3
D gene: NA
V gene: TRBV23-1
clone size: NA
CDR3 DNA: TGCGCCAGCAGTCAACCTCGGACGGGATTCTCTGGAAACACCATATATTTT
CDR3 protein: CASSQPRTGFSGNTIYF

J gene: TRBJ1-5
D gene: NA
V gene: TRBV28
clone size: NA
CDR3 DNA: TGTGCCAGCAGCTCCGCAGGGTTCGGGAATCAGCCCCAGCATTTT
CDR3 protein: CASSSAGFGNQPQHF

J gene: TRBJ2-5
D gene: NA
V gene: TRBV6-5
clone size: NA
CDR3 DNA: TGTGCCAGCGCGAGGCAGCCCCAAGAGACCCAGTACTTC
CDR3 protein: CASARQPQETQYF

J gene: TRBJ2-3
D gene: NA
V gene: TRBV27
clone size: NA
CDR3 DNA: TGTGCCAGCAGTTTTAGCGACAGGGCGGGGACGCAGTATTTT
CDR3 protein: CASSFSDRAGTQYF

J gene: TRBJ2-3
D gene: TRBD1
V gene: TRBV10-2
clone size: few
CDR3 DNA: TGCGCCAGCACCGAAGGTTGGACAGGCGGCACAGATACGCAGTATTTT
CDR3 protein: CASTEGWTGGTDTQYF